This T cell receptor (beta chain) was recorded in a study of breast tumors, draining lymph nodes, adjacent tissues. Samples came from axillary lymph nodes draining the breast cancer. The CDR3 runs 14 residues. The germline gives CDR1 SGHNT, CDR2 YENEEA. V lost 5 bases to trimming and J lost 1 base, with 12 bases between them. This clonotype has at least ten counts. TCRdb re-called the multiplex PCR reads with MiXCR, one entry per CDR3 protein. In the table there are hundreds of thousands of distinct CDR3 sequences, about a third of which are singletons. The clonotype comes from a female donor with breast cancer. Some clones in this sample may be carry-over from other donors' samples. Sequences were obtained from axillary lymph node tissue. The chain has TRBV11-3 and TRBJ2-7; possible D gene TRBD1, 5 bases. In DNA form, the CDR3 reads TGTGCCAGCAGCAAGACAGAAAAATCCTACGAGCAGTACTTC. Residues: CASSKTEKSYEQYF.